Shown below are 21 T cell receptor beta chains from a single sample sequenced in a study of PD-1 blockade in mismatch repair-deficient tumors. Repertoires were generated with immunoSEQ multiplex PCR, while TCRdb's copy carries only in-frame clones and drops some. Here the sample spans 120,000 or so clones, approximately 86% being singletons. Sequenced material: peripheral blood, taken 44 weeks after starting pembrolizumab. Receptors originate from an adult with mismatch repair-deficient cancer.

The genes are TRBV11-2 and TRBJ2-7; no reliable D call. Trimming removed 3 bases from V and 3 bases from J, with 6 bases in between. CDR1 SGHAT and CDR2 FQNNGV come from the germline V gene. The CDR3 runs 12 residues. The CDR3 DNA follows: TGTGCCAGCAGCTTCGGCGTCTACGAGCAGTACTTC. It is translated as CASSFGVYEQYF.

The J gene is TRBJ1-4, the V gene TRBV5-4; 9 bases map to TRBD1. The V segment lost 5 bases and the J segment 0 bases; nucleotides outside the gene matches: 8. Germline V lookup: CDR1 SGHNT, CDR2 YYREEE (reference sequence). This CDR3 comprises 17 residues. The CDR3 loop reads CASSQGGQGTTNEKLFF. CDR3 bases: TGTGCCAGCAGTCAGGGGGGACAGGGAACAACTAATGAAAAACTGTTTTTT. Variable domain in full (rest from reference TRBV5-4 and TRBJ1-4): ETGVTQSPTHLIKTRGQQVTLRCSSQSGHNTVSWYQQALGQGPQFIFQYYREEENGRGNFPPRFSGLQFPNYSSELNVNALELDDSALYLCASSQGGQGTTNEKLFFGSGTQLSVL.

V and J are TRBV19 and TRBJ2-7; TRBD1 agrees at 7 bases. The CDR3 runs 12 residues. V gave up 6 bases and J gave up 5 bases; unmatched junction bases: 4. Germline V gives CDR1 LNHDA, CDR2 SQIVND (reference sequence). CDR3 sequence: CASRNRGNEQYF. DNA of the CDR3: TGTGCCAGTAGAAACAGGGGCAACGAGCAGTACTTC.

V and J are TRBV2 and TRBJ2-2; 9 bases map to TRBD1. The CDR3 sequence is 14 residues long. The ends lost 5 bases at V and 6 bases at J; junction bases unmatched: 4. Germline CDR1 and CDR2: SNHLY and FYNNEI. CDR3 sequence reads: CASSRDRDPGELFF. The CDR3 DNA follows: TGTGCCAGCAGTAGGGACAGGGATCCCGGGGAGCTGTTTTTT.

The chain employs TRBV7-9 and TRBJ2-1, with 13 bases aligning to TRBD2. CDR3 length: 15 residues. The germline CDR1 and CDR2 sequences are SEHNR and FQNEAQ (reference sequence). V dropped 5 bases and J dropped 7; count of bases not matched to a gene: 5. The CDR3 here is CASSRTSGRSNEQFF. The DNA of the CDR3 is TGTGCCAGCAGCCGGACTAGCGGGAGATCTAATGAGCAGTTCTTC.

The rearrangement joins TRBV13 to TRBJ2-2; no clear D gene. Germline lookup yields CDR1 PRHDT and CDR2 FYEKMQ (reference sequence). V was trimmed by 4 bases and J by 5 bases, leaving 14 bases between them. The CDR3 consists of 15 residues. CDR3 in amino acids: CASSWPATRTGELFF. The DNA of the CDR3 is TGTGCCAGCAGCTGGCCCGCTACCAGGACCGGGGAGCTGTTTTTT. Together with reference TRBV13 and TRBJ2-2, the CDR3 gives the full variable domain: AAGVIQSPRHLIKEKRETATLKCYPIPRHDTVYWYQQGPGQDPQFLISFYEKMQSDKGSIPDRFSAQQFSDYHSELNMSSLELGDSALYFCASSWPATRTGELFFGEGSRLTVL.

The rearrangement links TRBV4-1 to TRBJ2-1; a possible D gene is TRBD2 (6 bases). Germline-derived CDR1 and CDR2 are MGHRA and YSYEKL. V dropped 4 bases and J dropped 7 bases, with 11 bases sitting between them. This CDR3 is built from 13 residues. The CDR3 sequence is CASSPPSGNEQFF. CDR3 sequence (DNA): TGCGCCAGCAGCCCCCCCAGCGGGAATGAGCAGTTCTTC.

The chain uses TRBV28 and TRBJ1-5; D is undetermined. The CDR3 runs 17 residues. Between the trimmed V and J ends, which lost 7 bases and 2 bases, there was a span of 21 bases. Per the germline V gene, CDR1 is MDHEN and CDR2 is SYDVKM. The CDR3 nucleotides are TGTGCCAGCAAACGAGGGCAGGTCGGCCTGGGCAATCAGCCCCAGCATTTT. This codes for CASKRGQVGLGNQPQHF.

This sequence joins TRBV6-5 and TRBJ2-1; tentative D call: TRBD2 (5 bases). CDR1 and CDR2 (germline): MNHEY, SVGAGI. The ends were cut back, 2 bases at V and 7 bases at J, with 12 bases in the middle. The length of the CDR3 is 14 residues. The CDR3 protein is CASSYQWTENEQFF. The CDR3 nucleotides read TGTGCCAGCAGTTACCAATGGACTGAGAATGAGCAGTTCTTC.

The rearrangement links TRBV30 to TRBJ1-2, with D hard to call. The ends were cut back, 3 bases at V and 0 bases at J, with 8 bases in the middle. Germline CDR1 GTSNPN, CDR2 SVGIG (reference sequence). This CDR3 spans 13 amino acids. The CDR3 coding sequence is TGTGCCTGGAGAGGCAGTCCTAACTATGGCTACACCTTC. Its translation: CAWRGSPNYGYTF.

The CDR3 spells CASSIRTSGGQETQYF. Written as DNA, the CDR3 is TGCGCCAGCAGCATACGGACTAGCGGAGGGCAAGAGACCCAGTACTTC. The rearrangement joins TRBV5-1 to TRBJ2-5; 10 nucleotides agree with TRBD2. V was pared by 4 bases and J by 2 bases, with 8 bases of the junction left unmatched. The CDR3 runs 16 residues. Looked up from germline, CDR1 is SGHRS and CDR2 is YFSETQ.

V is TRBV10-3 and J is TRBJ1-2; maybe TRBD1 (6 bases). This CDR3 has 15 residues. V gave up 0 bases and J gave up 2 bases, with 10 bases separating them. Germline lookup yields CDR1 ENHRY and CDR2 SYGVKD. The chain's CDR3 is CAISESTGQNYGYTF. The CDR3 DNA follows: TGTGCCATCAGTGAGTCTACCGGACAGAACTATGGCTACACCTTC.

V and J are TRBV19 and TRBJ2-1; a weak D match, TRBD2 (6 bases). The V gene lost 10 bases and the J gene lost 5 bases, with 18 bases spanning the gap. Germline CDR1 LNHDA, CDR2 SQIVND (reference sequence). The CDR3 consists of 14 residues. The CDR3 DNA reads as TGTGCCACCTCAGCGGGCTTTGAGGACAATGAGCAGTTCTTC. Amino acids: CATSAGFEDNEQFF.

CDR3 protein: CASSEYETGEYNEQFF. Here the CDR3 DNA reads TGCGCCAGCAGTGAGTACGAGACGGGAGAGTACAATGAGCAGTTCTTC. The chain employs TRBV10-1 and TRBJ2-1, with D possibly matching TRBD2 (6 bases). Germline-derived CDR1 and CDR2 are WNHNN and SYGVQD (reference sequence). The germline V and J ends were trimmed by 1 base and 4 bases, with 14 bases remaining between them. This CDR3 has 16 residues.

The chain uses TRBV9 and TRBJ2-1, with D maybe TRBD1 (6 bases). This CDR3 has 13 amino acids. The V end lost 5 bases, the J end lost 5 bases, and 11 bases lay between the germline ends. Germline CDR1 and CDR2: SGDLS and YYNGEE. The CDR3 sequence is CASRAQGNNEQFF. The CDR3 nucleotides read TGTGCCAGCAGAGCACAGGGCAACAATGAGCAGTTCTTC.

The gene calls are TRBV11-1 and TRBJ2-5, with 11 bases that match TRBD2. The CDR3 is 16 residues long. Germline CDR1 SGHAT, CDR2 FQDESV (reference sequence). V lost 5 bases and J lost 5; bases outside the gene matches: 10. The CDR3 nucleotides are TGTGCCAGCAGCGTCGGGACTAGCGGAGTATGGGAGACCCAGTACTTC. It yields the protein CASSVGTSGVWETQYF.

CDR3 sequence reads: CASSFRGAAGNTIYF. The CDR3 DNA reads as TGTGCCAGCAGTTTCCGGGGGGCGGCTGGAAACACCATATATTTT. The rearrangement links TRBV28 to TRBJ1-3, with D possibly being TRBD1 (6 bases). Trimming shortened V by 3 bases and J by 2 bases, and 11 bases separated the two germline ends. The CDR3 length is 15 residues. CDR1 MDHEN and CDR2 SYDVKM come from the germline V gene.

The rearrangement links TRBV4-1 to TRBJ2-7; tentative D call: TRBD1 (6 bases). The CDR3 contains 15 residues. Trimming left V 1 base short and J 7 bases short, with 17 bases between. The germline V gene encodes CDR1 MGHRA and CDR2 YSYEKL. The CDR3 region has the DNA TGCGCCAGCAGCCAAGGACTCACAGGGCCCTGGGAGCAGTACTTC. As protein: CASSQGLTGPWEQYF.

The rearrangement links TRBV19 to TRBJ1-2, with D unresolved. The CDR3 consists of 13 residues. Between the trimmed V and J ends, which lost 6 bases and 5 bases, there was a span of 13 bases. Germline CDR1 reads LNHDA; CDR2 reads SQIVND (reference sequence). CDR3 DNA sequence: TGTGCCAGTAGGGACCTTTACGGGTATGGCTACACCTTC. This codes for CASRDLYGYGYTF.

The V and J genes are TRBV6-5 and TRBJ2-3, with TRBD2 matching 7 bases. Germline CDR1 reads MNHEY; CDR2 reads SVGAGI. CDR3 length equals 16 residues. V shed 0 bases, J shed 2 bases, and the junction held 5 bases outside the gene matches. The CDR3 DNA follows: TGTGCCAGCAGTTACTCTCCCGCGGGAGCCACAGATACGCAGTATTTT. Translation gives CASSYSPAGATDTQYF.

The chain uses TRBV2 and TRBJ2-2; D gene unclear. This CDR3 spans 13 amino acids. Germline V gene lookup returns CDR1 SNHLY and CDR2 FYNNEI. V lost 6 bases and J lost 7, with 12 bases in between. The CDR3 is CASSASGGGELFF. The CDR3 DNA follows: TGTGCCAGCAGCGCCAGTGGTGGCGGGGAGCTGTTTTTT.